This TCR beta chain is drawn from a study of cytomegalovirus exposure and HLA in healthy donors. The study, taken as a whole, reports: With high specificity and sensitivity, the classifier reportedly diagnosed cytomegalovirus status.

The donors, nominally healthy at sampling, likely had unrecorded immune exposures. Germline CDR1 reads MDHEN; CDR2 reads SYDVKM. V was clipped by 2 bases and J by 0 bases, with 8 bases between them. The CDR3 totals 14 residues. A note on this clone: The antigen is not known.

The PCR made use of 60 Vbeta and 13 Jbeta primers. Measured with immunoSEQ multiplex PCR; TCRdb has only the in-frame clones, and not every one. This table holds over 70,000 clones, 55% to 70% found once. The chain links TRBV28 to TRBJ2-7; perhaps TRBD2 as D (5 bases). The sample was PBMCs. The sequence came from a woman aged 45-60 years in good health and CMV-seropositive. DNA of the CDR3: TGTGCCAGCAGTTTAGGCGGGTACTCCTACGAGCAGTACTTC. This sequence encodes CASSLGGYSYEQYF.